This T cell receptor beta chain came from a study of cytomegalovirus exposure and HLA in healthy donors (dated by TCRdb to 2015 to 2018). For context, the study as a whole: The roughly 650 repertoires of the first cohort and the roughly 120 validation repertoires were produced on the same platform, according to a later analysis. The study was designed to test whether signatures of past pathogen exposure could be identified by cataloging public T cell receptors. Besides the first cohort of more than 650 subjects, a separate validation cohort made up of 120 different subjects was used. To predict cytomegalovirus infection status, the study brought together high-throughput TCR immunosequencing, statistical association of individual TCRs with disease status, and machine learning. General study outcomes and caveats: The authors suggested that the approach could potentially be generalized to other disease states and immunological phenotypes. The study gave a list of some 150 TCR beta chains associated with cytomegalovirus. A later analysis found that TCRs clustered in the first cohort also tended to co-occur in the 95 to 150 validation repertoires, with 94% of cluster scores above 0. A few of the identified cytomegalovirus-associated TCR beta chains were confirmed in vitro to be specific for cytomegalovirus antigens. The classifier was reported to diagnose cytomegalovirus status with high specificity and sensitivity in both the original cohort and the validation cohort. All 120 or so repertoires were used to score co-occurrence in the validation cohort in a later analysis, because that analysis had no HLA typing for the cohort. While some public TCRs were present in many individuals, most TCR sequences turned up only very rarely across donors.

Library creation used the immunoSEQ multiplex PCR assay. In the authors' own workflow: To diagnose cytomegalovirus status from the catalog of TCR beta chain sequences, a statistical classification framework was built. This is the immuneACCESS table as TCRdb keeps it, with only in-frame sequences that have V and J called. A part of the clones is gone; compared with another copy, unresolved V genes explain less than half, and the rest is unexplained. V and J calls and clone size are those listed in that table; D and trimming were worked out from the DNA. Across this sample there are approximately 82,000 clones, with 85% to 95% seen only once. The ten most abundant clones make up approximately 0.69% of the sample. V is pruned by 2 bases and J by 9 bases, leaving 7 bases of the junction without a gene match. Via the germline V gene, CDR1 is SGHDN and CDR2 FVKESK. CDR3 length: 14 amino acids, cysteine to phenylalanine. The kept DNA is CDR3 alone, 42 bases in frame from the first base.

Concerning this clone itself: This receptor's antigen is unknown. Base qualities were left out, and no much larger clone turns up one base away.

Donors formed part of the validation cohort, which comprised over a hundred subjects and was distinct from the first cohort of fewer than 750 subjects. This receptor was taken from a man aged 18 to 29 in good health and CMV-seronegative. The sequencing input was PBMCs. The chain employs TRBV14 and TRBJ1-2; TRBD1 aligns with 9 central bases. The DNA reads TGTGCCAGCAGCCAACAACCGGGACAGGGAAGCTACACCTTC. Translation gives CASSQQPGQGSYTF.